The 4 T cell receptor beta chains reported below all come from one sample, sequenced in a study of blood T cell repertoires in COVID-19. Profiled with immunoSEQ multiplex PCR; TCRdb holds only in-frame clones, not every one. Of roughly 280,000 clones detected, roughly 90% appear once; the ten largest clones hold 3%. Sequenced material: PBMCs or T cells enriched from blood (not recorded which). All receptors derive from a woman aged 45-60 years who had recovered from COVID-19.

This chain uses TRBV12-3 or TRBV12-4 with TRBJ2-5; the D gene is possibly TRBD1 (6 bases). The V and J ends lost 6 bases and 5 bases respectively, with 7 bases between them. The CDR3 covers 11 residues. DNA for the CDR3: TGTGCCAGCAGAGGACAGGAGACCCAGTACTTC. Translating gives CASRGQETQYF.

The gene calls are TRBV5-1 and TRBJ2-7, with 14 bases identical to TRBD2. Germline V CDR1 and CDR2: SGHRS, YFSETQ. The CDR3 runs 15 residues. Germline trimming cut 5 bases from V and 6 bases from J; bases unmatched to any gene: 7. This CDR3 reads CASRAGTSGSSEQYF. Written as DNA, the CDR3 is TGCGCCAGCAGGGCCGGGACTAGCGGGAGTAGCGAGCAGTACTTC.

The chain uses TRBV5-1 and TRBJ1-2; the D gene is possibly TRBD1 (6 bases). V was trimmed by 1 base and J by 7 bases, leaving 20 bases between them. Germline assignment: CDR1 SGHRS and CDR2 YFSETQ. This CDR3 comprises 16 residues. The CDR3 region is CASSLFPEGRGLGYTF. Here the CDR3 DNA reads TGCGCCAGCAGCTTGTTCCCTGAGGGCAGGGGTCTTGGCTACACCTTC. Using reference TRBV5-1 and TRBJ1-2 for the parts outside the CDR3, the full variable domain is KAGVTQTPRYLIKTRGQQVTLSCSPISGHRSVSWYQQTPGQGLQFLFEYFSETQRNKGNFPGRFSGRQFSNSRSEMNVSTLELGDSALYLCASSLFPEGRGLGYTFGSGTRLTVV.

The chain couples TRBV6-5 to TRBJ1-4; D uncertain. V lost 5 bases and J 7 bases, leaving 17 bases between the germline ends. The CDR3 length is 15 residues. Germline assignment: CDR1 MNHEY and CDR2 SVGAGI. CDR3 in DNA: TGTGCCAGCAGTCCCTGGACTGATTGGAGTGAAAAACTGTTTTTT. Protein: CASSPWTDWSEKLFF.